The rows below give T cell receptor beta chains drawn from one sample of a study of cytomegalovirus exposure and HLA in healthy donors. Only in-frame clones appear in the TCRdb table, and some are missing; sequencing was by immunoSEQ multiplex PCR. The data show some 150,000 clones, under 85% seen once. What was sequenced was PBMCs. The source is a female donor in good health and CMV-seronegative. Each CDR3 is given with its conserved first and last residue. The D gene is left open where the match is weak. Where a row states a size, it is once, few, many or the class of an expanded clone; other rows omit it.

>TRBJ2-7|-|-|TRBV5-4
TGTGCCAGCAGCCCCCCGACAGCCCCTTACGAGCAGTACTTC
CASSPPTAPYEQYF
>TRBJ1-1|few|TRBD1|TRBV6-6
TGTGCCAGCAGTTCCCACAGGGGAGGGAACACTGAAGCTTTCTTT
CASSSHRGGNTEAFF
>TRBJ1-2|-|-|TRBV29-1
TGCAGCGTTGAAAGTGGGGAGGTCTATGGCTACACCTTC
CSVESGEVYGYTF
>TRBJ2-7|few|TRBD1|TRBV7-3
TGTGCCAGCAGCTTAATGGTTGCAGGGGGCTACGAGCAGTACTTC
CASSLMVAGGYEQYF
>TRBJ1-5|-|-|TRBV29-1
TGCAGCGTTACCCAGGGGTTCGATCAGCCCCAGCATTTT
CSVTQGFDQPQHF
>TRBJ1-5|few|-|TRBV2
TGTGCCAGCAGTCAGGAGGGGAGCAATCAGCCCCAGCATTTT
CASSQEGSNQPQHF
>TRBJ2-3|-|TRBD2|TRBV14
TGTGCCAGCAGCGTTGGACTAGCGGGAGCCGCCGGAGATACGCAGTATTTT
CASSVGLAGAAGDTQYF
>TRBJ1-1|-|TRBD1|TRBV6-5
TGTGCCAGCAGAGACAGGGCTAGGGACACTGAAGCTTTCTTT
CASRDRARDTEAFF
>TRBJ2-7|-|TRBD1|TRBV19
TGTGCCAGTAGTAACTCGGGACAGGGGGCCTACGAGCAGTACTTC
CASSNSGQGAYEQYF
>TRBJ2-3|-|-|TRBV7-9
TGTGCCAGCAGCTTAGAGGGGGGGAGCACAGATACGCAGTATTTT
CASSLEGGSTDTQYF
>TRBJ2-7|-|-|TRBV9
TGTGCCAGCAGCGCTCGACAGACCTACGAGCAGTACTTC
CASSARQTYEQYF
>TRBJ1-2|few|-|TRBV27
TGTGCCAGCAGTCCCCGGGTTTCAAGGGGCTACACCTTC
CASSPRVSRGYTF
>TRBJ1-2|-|TRBD1|TRBV19
TGTGCCAGTACCCCCGACAGGGGTAACTATGGCTACACCTTC
CASTPDRGNYGYTF
>TRBJ2-5|-|-|TRBV9
TGTGCCAGCAGCGACAGGGCCGAGGATTATGAGCAGTACTTC
CASSDRAEDYEQYF
>TRBJ2-1|-|-|TRBV5-1
TGCGCCAGCAGCTTGTCCAGGGGCGTACCCCTTTACAATGAGCAGTTCTTC
CASSLSRGVPLYNEQFF
>TRBJ1-5|few|TRBD1|TRBV7-2
TGTGCCAGCAGCCGGACAGGGGTAGTATGGAATCAGCCCCAGCATTTT
CASSRTGVVWNQPQHF
>TRBJ2-7|-|-|TRBV6-6
TGTGCCAGCAGTTACTCGAGTCAGGTGGACGAGCAGTACTTC
CASSYSSQVDEQYF
>TRBJ2-3|-|TRBD1|TRBV10-3
TGTGCCATCAGTGAGGACGGACAGGGGACAGATACGCAGTATTTT
CAISEDGQGTDTQYF